What follows are 5 T cell receptor beta chains derived from one specimen sequenced in a study of blood T cells in healthy people across ages. Through a sample-barcoded 5' primer and a J-beta primer mix, a second PCR was run for roughly 6 to 12 cycles. TCRdb processed the 5' RACE reads anew with MiXCR; each CDR3 protein has one entry. Here the sample spans some 730,000 distinct CDR3 sequences, over 20% being singletons. Sequencing was carried out using blood. The receptors derive from a man aged 70-80 years in good health.

This rearrangement joins TRBV7-2 to TRBJ2-2; weak D call: TRBD2 (5 bases). CDR1 is SGHTA, CDR2 FQGNSA, per germline. CDR3 length equals 17 residues. Trimming took 3 bases from V and 4 from J, leaving 18 bases between them. CDR3 in amino acids: CASSLELHSGSTGELFF. CDR3 nucleotides: TGTGCCAGCAGCTTGGAGTTACATTCGGGGTCCACCGGGGAGCTGTTTTTT.

The rearrangement links TRBV14 to TRBJ2-3, with D possibly TRBD1 on 6 matching bases. V was cut by 6 bases and J by 2 bases, with 12 bases left in between. CDR1 is SGHDN and CDR2 is FVKESK in the germline V gene. CDR3 length equals 14 residues. In DNA form, the CDR3 reads TGTGCCAGCAGGCGAAGACAGGACACAGATACGCAGTATTTT. This gives the protein CASRRRQDTDTQYF.

In its sample, this clonotype was seen a few times. V is TRBV6-4 and J is TRBJ1-2; tentative D call: TRBD1 (6 bases). CDR3 size: 15 residues. In germline, CDR1 is MRHNA, CDR2 SNTAGT. V shed 5 bases and J shed 6 bases, with 19 bases lying between them. The DNA for the CDR3 is TGTGCCAGCAGTAAGGGACGGGGGGCCCAAGATGGCTACACCTTC. Its translation: CASSKGRGAQDGYTF.

The chain is built from TRBV18 and TRBJ1-4; D remains unclear. Germline V gene sequence: CDR1 KGHSH, CDR2 LQKENI. The CDR3 covers 14 residues. Trimming pared 2 bases from V and 8 bases from J, leaving 12 bases between. The CDR3 nucleotides are TGTGCCAGCTCACCAGCAGCCGCCAAGGAAAAACTGTTTTTT. Translated, it gives CASSPAAAKEKLFF. Full variable domain (missing parts from reference TRBV18 and TRBJ1-4): NAGVMQNPRHLVRRRGQEARLRCSPMKGHSHVYWYRQLPEEGLKFMVYLQKENIIDESGMPKERFSAEFPKEGPSILRIQQVVRGDSAAYFCASSPAAAKEKLFFGSGTQLSVL.

The chain has TRBV6-1 and TRBJ2-1; 12 positions match TRBD2. The trim removed 7 bases at V and 7 bases at J, leaving 8 bases unmatched. This CDR3 region has 15 residues. Looked up from germline, CDR1 is MNHNS and CDR2 is SASEGT. CDR3 region: CASTRGTSGFNEQFF. The CDR3, as DNA: TGTGCCAGCACCCGAGGGACTAGCGGGTTTAATGAGCAGTTCTTC.